This paragraph covers one T cell receptor beta chain sequence. As yet, its antigen is unknown. The PCR had 60 Vbeta and 13 Jbeta primers. Generated by immunoSEQ multiplex PCR, the TCRdb table keeps only in-frame clones and is missing some. This sample has roughly 140,000 clones, with about four fifths found just once. This record belongs to a study of cytomegalovirus exposure and HLA in healthy donors. Study background: Assignment to the Caucasian-associated ancestry cluster applied to approximately 80% of the approximately 420 genotyped donors.

General study points: Among TCR sequences, most were rare, though some public TCRs appeared in many donors. A prior analysis recorded that most TCR beta V segments were productive about 87% or about 30% of the time. It was reported in a later analysis that an Asian-associated ancestry cluster showed fewer N-insertions than the roughly 670-donor mean.

The V gene's germline CDR1 is SGHRS and CDR2 YFSETQ. The CDR3 totals 14 residues. The trim removed 3 bases at V and 7 bases at J, leaving 6 bases unmatched. The sample consisted of PBMCs. The rearrangement uses TRBV5-1 and TRBJ1-4, with 7 positions matching TRBD1. This TCR was recovered from a man aged 35 to 55 in good health and CMV-seronegative. The CDR3 nucleotides read TGCGCCAGCAGCTCTGGACAGGCGGGTGAAAAACTGTTTTTT. It specifies CASSSGQAGEKLFF.